This paragraph reports one T cell receptor beta chain. The antigen is undetermined. This record comes from a study of shared clonotypes between healthy human individuals. Study-wide points: The naive CD4 repertoires of a handful of donors were compared, and about 5% of clonotypes were shared.

Genomic DNA from each subset was divided evenly over several immunoSEQ plates. Clones were read by immunoSEQ multiplex PCR, and TCRdb kept only the in-frame ones, dropping some. Among 2,100,000 or so clones listed, about 94% were seen once. Each of the donors was a healthy adult who was HIV-negative and had not had a recent acute infection or vaccination. Every donor was a Caucasian adult from Nashville, Tennessee. Sequenced material: naive CD4+ T cells sorted from blood. Subset noted: CD45RA+ positively selected. This clonotype was sampled from a man between 18 and 35 years old in good health.

The CDR3 loop reads CASSVDRGNDGYTF. The CDR3 DNA sequence: TGCGCCAGCAGCGTGGACAGGGGGAACGATGGCTACACCTTC. The chain is built from TRBV5-1 and TRBJ1-2; 10 bases are a match to TRBD1. In germline, CDR1 is SGHRS, CDR2 YFSETQ. CDR3 length: 14 residues. V lost 4 bases, J lost 6 bases, and 6 bases stayed unmatched.